The 9 T cell receptor beta chains in this list originate from one sample, sequenced in a study of blood T cell repertoires in COVID-19. Using immunoSEQ multiplex PCR, the repertoire was profiled, and TCRdb retains in-frame clones only, with some absent. The table records fewer than 200,000 clones, 79% of them present only once. Sequenced: peripheral blood. The receptor set was obtained from a woman aged 55-69 years with COVID-19, enrolled during active disease.

V usage is TRBV20-1 and J usage is TRBJ2-5, with 7 bases aligning to TRBD1. Germline CDR1 and CDR2: DFQATT and SNEGSKA (reference sequence). With V trimmed by 3 bases and J by 1 base, 11 bases remained unmatched. The CDR3 length is 16 residues. The DNA of the CDR3 is TGCAGTGCTAGTAAACTGACGTGGACAGGCCAAGAGACCCAGTACTTC. As protein: CSASKLTWTGQETQYF.

This clone was counted between two and nine times. CDR3 sequence: CASSSRLASYEQYF. The CDR3 DNA reads as TGTGCCAGCAGTTCCAGACTAGCCTCCTACGAGCAGTACTTC. V is TRBV27 and J is TRBJ2-7; the match to TRBD2 covers 7 bases. The CDR3 totals 14 residues. Germline V CDR1 and CDR2: MNHEY, SMNVEV (reference sequence). With 4 bases clipped from V and 0 bases from J, the junction kept 3 bases outside the gene matches.

This clone has just a few counts. The chain joins TRBV29-1 to TRBJ1-2; 8 positions match TRBD1. Trimming removed 7 bases from V and 7 bases from J; junction bases left unmatched: 11. CDR3 length: 13 amino acids. The germline V gene has CDR1 SQVTM and CDR2 ANQGSEA. The CDR3 sequence is CSAETGVGGGYTF. As DNA, the CDR3 is TGCAGCGCTGAGACAGGGGTAGGTGGTGGCTACACCTTC. The entire variable domain, with the rest obtained from reference TRBV29-1 and TRBJ1-2, is as follows: SAVISQKPSRDICQRGTSLTIQCQVDSQVTMMFWYRQQPGQSLTLIATANQGSEATYESGFVIDKFPISRPNLTFSTLTVSNMSPEDSSIYLCSAETGVGGGYTFGSGTRLTVV.

This chain links TRBV10-3 with TRBJ1-2; possible D gene TRBD1, 5 bases. The germline V and J ends were trimmed by 0 bases and 5 bases, with 13 bases remaining between them. Germline CDR1 is ENHRY and CDR2 is SYGVKD. CDR3 length: 15 residues. CDR3 amino acids: CAISESARRGYGYTF. Here the CDR3 DNA reads TGTGCCATCAGTGAGTCGGCCAGGCGGGGGTATGGCTACACCTTC.

This clone is a singleton in its sample. The chain joins TRBV15 to TRBJ2-1; 8 nucleotides match TRBD2. CDR3 size: 15 residues. Trimming at V came to 5 bases and at J to 9 bases, leaving 12 bases not matched to a gene. Germline-derived CDR1 and CDR2 are LNHNV and YYDKDF (reference sequence). The CDR3 DNA reads as TGTGCCACCAGCGGGCATAGCGGGGTCTGGGGTGAGCAGTTCTTC. It codes for CATSGHSGVWGEQFF.

A few counts support this clone. V usage is TRBV5-6 and J usage is TRBJ2-1; possible D gene TRBD1, 5 bases. This CDR3 is 15 amino acids long. Germline values: CDR1 SGHDT, CDR2 YYEEEE. V was clipped by 3 bases and J by 1 base, with 11 bases between them. Written as DNA, the CDR3 is TGTGCCAGCAGCTCAGGGTGGGCGTCCTACAATGAGCAGTTCTTC. Amino acids: CASSSGWASYNEQFF.

The chain has TRBV19 and TRBJ2-2, with 9 bases fitting TRBD2. Germline CDR1 is LNHDA and CDR2 is SQIVND (reference sequence). This CDR3 has 16 residues. V gave up 5 bases and J gave up 6 bases; unmatched junction bases: 10. CDR3 nucleotides: TGTGCCAGTAGTCTCATATCCGGGACTAGCCCCGGGGAGCTGTTTTTT. The encoded protein is CASSLISGTSPGELFF.

This chain joins TRBV7-9 and TRBJ2-6; 12 nucleotides agree with TRBD2. With 0 bases clipped from V and 2 bases from J, the junction kept 2 bases outside the gene matches. The germline V gene encodes CDR1 SEHNR and CDR2 FQNEAQ (reference sequence). The CDR3 totals 18 residues. CDR3 nucleotides: TGTGCCAGCAGCTTAGCCCGACTAGCGGGAGCTGGGGCCAACGTCCTGACTTTC. This translates into CASSLARLAGAGANVLTF.

V usage is TRBV27 and J usage is TRBJ1-2; maybe TRBD1 (5 bases). There are 18 residues in the CDR3. The germline gives CDR1 MNHEY, CDR2 SMNVEV (reference sequence). The ends were cut back, 1 base at V and 4 bases at J, with 22 bases in the middle. In nucleotides, the CDR3 is TGTGCCAGCAGTTTATTACGGGGCGGGGTGTCGTCTGGCTATGGCTACACCTTC. Translation: CASSLLRGGVSSGYGYTF.